What follows is one T cell receptor beta chain and its context. The antigen is undetermined. The record originates from a study of beta chain features in type 1 diabetes. Study results and caveats: Small HLA sub-analyses could not settle whether HLA shapes TCRB rearrangement. Among patients with Type 1 diabetes, TCRB CDR3s were moderately but significantly shorter in every one of the four CD4+ subsets.

A CD45RO/CCR7/CD25/CD127/CD95/CD27 panel sorted naive, central memory, regulatory and stem cell-like memory CD4+ cells. Germline CDR1 LNHDA, CDR2 SQIVND (reference sequence). The CDR3 has 16 amino acids. Trimming took off 9 bases at V and 1 base at J, with 18 bases between the two ends. Investigators reverse transcribed all isolated RNA, so they sequenced expressed TCRB transcripts. Several million reads on average were seen across naive, central memory and regulatory T cell samples. The table came from immunoSEQ multiplex PCR; TCRdb's copy has only in-frame clones and leaves some out. This table holds roughly 330,000 clones, about 13% found once.

The chain combines TRBV19 with TRBJ2-2; a possible D gene is TRBD1 (5 bases). The clonotype originates from a woman between 18 and 29 years old with type 1 diabetes. Sequencing used naive CD4+ T cells from blood. Here the CDR3 reads CASSPTGAWNTGELFF. The CDR3 DNA reads TGTGCCAGCTCCCCTACTGGGGCCTGGAACACCGGGGAGCTGTTTTTT.